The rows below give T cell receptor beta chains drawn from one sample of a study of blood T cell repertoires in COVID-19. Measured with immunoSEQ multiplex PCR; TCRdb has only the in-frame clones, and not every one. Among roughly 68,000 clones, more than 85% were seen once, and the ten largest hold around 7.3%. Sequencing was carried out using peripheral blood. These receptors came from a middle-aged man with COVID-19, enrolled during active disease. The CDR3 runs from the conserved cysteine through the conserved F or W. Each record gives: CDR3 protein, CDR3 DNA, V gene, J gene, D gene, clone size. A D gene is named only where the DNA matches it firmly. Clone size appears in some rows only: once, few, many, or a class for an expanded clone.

CASSWTGRQPQHF	TGTGCCAGCAGTTGGACAGGGAGGCAGCCCCAGCATTTT	TRBV12-3/TRBV12-4	TRBJ1-5	TRBD1	.
CASSPPQDYGNTIYF	TGTGCCAGCTCACCCCCCCAGGACTATGGAAACACCATATATTTT	TRBV18	TRBJ1-3	.	.
CAWSGGGSQPQHF	TGTGCCTGGAGTGGGGGGGGATCTCAGCCCCAGCATTTT	TRBV30	TRBJ1-5	.	.
CAIRPGTGGTNTGELFF	TGTGCCATCAGACCTGGGACAGGGGGCACGAACACCGGGGAGCTGTTTTTT	TRBV10-3	TRBJ2-2	TRBD1	once
CASSQDEDQPQHF	TGTGCCAGCAGCCAAGATGAGGATCAGCCCCAGCATTTT	TRBV4-2	TRBJ1-5	.	.
CASSQGRGGETQYF	TGTGCCAGCAGCCAAGGGAGGGGTGGAGAGACCCAGTACTTC	TRBV3-1/TRBV3-2	TRBJ2-5	.	.
CAWSAPFVQYF	TGTGCCTGGAGTGCCCCCTTCGTGCAGTACTTC	TRBV30	TRBJ2-7	.	.
CASSSPTGAQETQYF	TGTGCCAGCAGTTCCCCGACAGGGGCCCAAGAGACCCAGTACTTC	TRBV6-5	TRBJ2-5	TRBD1	.
CASSEDRASYNEQFF	TGTGCCAGCAGTGAAGACAGGGCCTCCTACAATGAGCAGTTCTTC	TRBV6-1	TRBJ2-1	.	.
CASSRDRDNQPQHF	TGTGCCAGCAGCCGGGACAGGGACAATCAGCCCCAGCATTTT	TRBV6-5	TRBJ1-5	TRBD1	.
CATSDSGGGEKLFF	TGTGCCACCAGTGATTCAGGGGGTGGTGAAAAACTGTTTTTT	TRBV24-1	TRBJ1-4	TRBD1	.
CASSLFGGTEAFF	TGTGCCAGCAGCTTATTCGGGGGGACTGAAGCTTTCTTT	TRBV11-3	TRBJ1-1	.	.
CASSQMTGSNTGELFF	TGTGCCAGCTCACAGATGACAGGTTCGAACACCGGGGAGCTGTTTTTT	TRBV18	TRBJ2-2	.	.
CASSPTDRGDGYTF	TGTGCCAGCAGTCCGACGGACAGGGGTGATGGCTACACCTTC	TRBV28	TRBJ1-2	TRBD1	.
CSVPKAGTRNTDTQYF	TGCAGCGTTCCAAAGGCCGGGACAAGGAACACAGATACGCAGTATTTT	TRBV29-1	TRBJ2-3	.	.
CACTGQGNTGELFF	TGTGCCTGCACGGGACAGGGGAACACCGGGGAGCTGTTTTTT	TRBV10-3	TRBJ2-2	TRBD1	.
CASSSGADTQYF	TGTGCCAGCAGCTCAGGGGCAGATACGCAGTATTTT	TRBV11-2	TRBJ2-3	.	once
CATSRGADTYNEQFF	TGTGCCACCAGCAGAGGGGCGGACACCTACAATGAGCAGTTCTTC	TRBV15	TRBJ2-1	.	.
CASSSDRVGYGYTF	TGTGCCAGCAGTTCAGACAGGGTTGGGTATGGCTACACCTTC	TRBV28	TRBJ1-2	TRBD1	.
CASSELGQVNQPQHF	TGTGCCAGCAGTGAACTTGGCCAGGTTAATCAGCCCCAGCATTTT	TRBV6-1	TRBJ1-5	.	.
CASSLQGAPNTGELFF	TGTGCCAGCAGCCTACAGGGGGCTCCGAACACCGGGGAGCTGTTTTTT	TRBV7-9	TRBJ2-2	TRBD1	.
CASGLTTGAETQYF	TGCGCCAGCGGACTTACGACAGGGGCCGAGACCCAGTACTTC	TRBV5-1	TRBJ2-5	TRBD1	.
CASSSDRGAPYEQYF	TGTGCCAGCAGCTCCGACAGGGGAGCCCCCTACGAGCAGTACTTC	TRBV11-2	TRBJ2-7	TRBD1	.
CASSLQDNYGYTF	TGTGCCAGCAGTTTACAGGATAACTATGGCTACACCTTC	TRBV12-3/TRBV12-4	TRBJ1-2	.	.
CASPPGQGCRQPQHF	TGTGCCAGCCCCCCGGGACAGGGATGTCGTCAGCCCCAGCATTTT	TRBV6-4	TRBJ1-5	TRBD1	.
CASSPTKTGRFDYGYTF	TGTGCCAGCAGCCCCACCAAGACAGGCCGCTTTGACTATGGCTACACCTTC	TRBV7-2	TRBJ1-2	.	.
CASTAGGQGAQPQHF	TGTGCCAGTACCGCCGGGGGACAGGGGGCTCAGCCCCAGCATTTT	TRBV19	TRBJ1-5	TRBD1	.
CASSDRDRGNSPLHF	TGTGCCAGCAGTGACCGGGACAGAGGGAATTCACCCCTCCACTTT	TRBV2	TRBJ1-6	TRBD1	few
CASSLFRGGEYNEQFF	TGTGCCAGCAGCCTTTTCCGGGGGGGGGAGTACAATGAGCAGTTCTTC	TRBV4-2	TRBJ2-1	TRBD2	.
CASIPPRLVWNEQFF	TGCGCCAGCATCCCCCCCCGACTAGTTTGGAATGAGCAGTTCTTC	TRBV5-1	TRBJ2-1	.	.
CASSPTGVSSYNEQFF	TGTGCCAGCAGCCCCACAGGGGTCAGCTCCTACAATGAGCAGTTCTTC	TRBV7-9	TRBJ2-1	TRBD1	.